This is a list of T cell receptor beta chains from one sample in a study of T cell responses to AZD1222 COVID-19 vaccine. TCRdb keeps only in-frame clones here, not all; method: immunoSEQ multiplex PCR. The sample has about 200,000 clones, about 93% seen once; the top ten hold 1%. The sequences come from peripheral blood, collected 28 days after the second AZD1222 dose. These receptors were collected from an adult who received the AZD1222 COVID-19 vaccine. Both conserved end residues are trimmed from each CDR3. Each record gives: clone size, J gene, CDR3 length, V gene, CDR3 protein. Clone size is given for some rows only: seen once, a few or many times, or a class if the clone is expanded.

clone size: .
J gene: TRBJ1-6
CDR3 length: 12
V gene: TRBV7-9
CDR3 protein: ASSLGSYNSPLH

clone size: .
J gene: TRBJ1-1
CDR3 length: 13
V gene: TRBV9
CDR3 protein: ASSVAGAMGTEAF

clone size: .
J gene: TRBJ1-1
CDR3 length: 14
V gene: TRBV7-2
CDR3 protein: ASSFSSTAHTLQAF

clone size: once
J gene: TRBJ1-2
CDR3 length: 12
V gene: TRBV7-9
CDR3 protein: ASSFGQAYYGYT

clone size: once
J gene: TRBJ2-1
CDR3 length: 14
V gene: TRBV7-2
CDR3 protein: ASSLLAGALYNEQF

clone size: .
J gene: TRBJ2-7
CDR3 length: 12
V gene: TRBV28
CDR3 protein: ASSLGDRTYEQY

clone size: .
J gene: TRBJ1-1
CDR3 length: 11
V gene: TRBV27
CDR3 protein: ASRTGLVTEAF

clone size: .
J gene: TRBJ2-1
CDR3 length: 12
V gene: TRBV27
CDR3 protein: ASSFRQRDNEQF

clone size: .
J gene: TRBJ1-2
CDR3 length: 11
V gene: TRBV12-3/TRBV12-4
CDR3 protein: ASEIGAAGGYT

clone size: .
J gene: TRBJ1-1
CDR3 length: 13
V gene: TRBV7-2
CDR3 protein: ASSQNTGVGTEAF

clone size: .
J gene: TRBJ1-5
CDR3 length: 12
V gene: TRBV6-5
CDR3 protein: ASTGGAPNQPQH

clone size: .
J gene: TRBJ2-2
CDR3 length: 17
V gene: TRBV12-1
CDR3 protein: ASSPAVEGHHRNTGELF

clone size: .
J gene: TRBJ1-1
CDR3 length: 12
V gene: TRBV9
CDR3 protein: ASTRAGANTEAF

clone size: .
J gene: TRBJ2-5
CDR3 length: 11
V gene: TRBV7-2
CDR3 protein: ASSRTGGETQY

clone size: .
J gene: TRBJ1-2
CDR3 length: 12
V gene: TRBV10-3
CDR3 protein: AITGLGGSGGYT

clone size: .
J gene: TRBJ2-7
CDR3 length: 12
V gene: TRBV27
CDR3 protein: ASSLKGVTYEQY

clone size: .
J gene: TRBJ1-1
CDR3 length: 11
V gene: TRBV18
CDR3 protein: ASSPQGHLEAF

clone size: .
J gene: TRBJ2-1
CDR3 length: 13
V gene: TRBV4-2
CDR3 protein: ASSLLGGADNEQF

clone size: .
J gene: TRBJ2-2
CDR3 length: 13
V gene: TRBV5-1
CDR3 protein: ASSLFGPNTGELF

clone size: .
J gene: TRBJ1-1
CDR3 length: 12
V gene: TRBV30
CDR3 protein: AWSVVTGGAEAF

clone size: .
J gene: TRBJ1-3
CDR3 length: 13
V gene: TRBV5-1
CDR3 protein: ASSLDSGSGNTIY

clone size: once
J gene: TRBJ1-2
CDR3 length: 12
V gene: TRBV27
CDR3 protein: ASRNSDSLHGYT

clone size: .
J gene: TRBJ1-1
CDR3 length: 12
V gene: TRBV9
CDR3 protein: ASSAGLLGSEAF

clone size: .
J gene: TRBJ1-2
CDR3 length: 11
V gene: TRBV9
CDR3 protein: ASSVGSNYGYT

clone size: .
J gene: TRBJ1-3
CDR3 length: 16
V gene: TRBV7-9
CDR3 protein: ASSSNQGGRTPGNTIY

clone size: .
J gene: TRBJ1-2
CDR3 length: 12
V gene: TRBV28
CDR3 protein: ASSLSPTGGGYT

clone size: .
J gene: TRBJ1-6
CDR3 length: 13
V gene: TRBV28
CDR3 protein: ASTREGQFTSPLH

clone size: .
J gene: TRBJ1-1
CDR3 length: 10
V gene: TRBV18
CDR3 protein: ASRYINTEAF

clone size: .
J gene: TRBJ2-7
CDR3 length: 11
V gene: TRBV30
CDR3 protein: AWCLGQSYEQY

clone size: .
J gene: TRBJ1-2
CDR3 length: 9
V gene: TRBV29-1
CDR3 protein: SVPGRAGYT

clone size: once
J gene: TRBJ1-1
CDR3 length: 11
V gene: TRBV6-5
CDR3 protein: ASRVILDTEAF

clone size: .
J gene: TRBJ1-4
CDR3 length: 11
V gene: TRBV2
CDR3 protein: ATQTPINEKLF

clone size: .
J gene: TRBJ1-1
CDR3 length: 14
V gene: TRBV6-2/TRBV6-3
CDR3 protein: ASSYGTGGMNTEAF

clone size: .
J gene: TRBJ1-1
CDR3 length: 13
V gene: TRBV19
CDR3 protein: ASSILGRSDTEAF

clone size: .
J gene: TRBJ1-1
CDR3 length: 12
V gene: TRBV19
CDR3 protein: ASSKWDPDTEAF

clone size: .
J gene: TRBJ1-5
CDR3 length: 11
V gene: TRBV29-1
CDR3 protein: SVVTQTNQPQH

clone size: .
J gene: TRBJ1-2
CDR3 length: 10
V gene: TRBV29-1
CDR3 protein: SVEGLNYGYT

clone size: .
J gene: TRBJ1-2
CDR3 length: 9
V gene: TRBV2
CDR3 protein: ASSEGYGYT

clone size: .
J gene: TRBJ1-1
CDR3 length: 10
V gene: TRBV29-1
CDR3 protein: SVEGQEIAAF

clone size: .
J gene: TRBJ1-5
CDR3 length: 15
V gene: TRBV27
CDR3 protein: ASSLSKGPYSNQPQH

clone size: .
J gene: TRBJ1-4
CDR3 length: 15
V gene: TRBV2
CDR3 protein: ASSEALGGSANEKLF

clone size: .
J gene: TRBJ1-6
CDR3 length: 10
V gene: TRBV12-3/TRBV12-4
CDR3 protein: ASSYRPSPLH

clone size: once
J gene: TRBJ2-2
CDR3 length: 14
V gene: TRBV18
CDR3 protein: ASSPPGQENTGELF

clone size: .
J gene: TRBJ2-7
CDR3 length: 9
V gene: TRBV11-2
CDR3 protein: ATRWRDEQY

clone size: once
J gene: TRBJ1-4
CDR3 length: 10
V gene: TRBV18
CDR3 protein: ASSPTNEKLF

clone size: .
J gene: TRBJ2-6
CDR3 length: 17
V gene: TRBV10-3
CDR3 protein: AISTLDRATSSGANVLT

clone size: .
J gene: TRBJ1-6
CDR3 length: 12
V gene: TRBV6-5
CDR3 protein: ASSVSRSDSPLH

clone size: .
J gene: TRBJ1-6
CDR3 length: 17
V gene: TRBV28
CDR3 protein: ASRTTGSGGKGNNSPLH

clone size: .
J gene: TRBJ1-2
CDR3 length: 15
V gene: TRBV3-1/TRBV3-2
CDR3 protein: ASSHPGQGGTNYGYT

clone size: .
J gene: TRBJ1-1
CDR3 length: 14
V gene: TRBV4-2
CDR3 protein: ASSQGGWQGGTEAF

clone size: once
J gene: TRBJ2-3
CDR3 length: 13
V gene: TRBV9
CDR3 protein: ASSIRQGSTDTQY

clone size: .
J gene: TRBJ2-3
CDR3 length: 13
V gene: TRBV2
CDR3 protein: ASSPGGPRADTQY

clone size: .
J gene: TRBJ1-5
CDR3 length: 14
V gene: TRBV6-2/TRBV6-3
CDR3 protein: ASSHDGIYSNQPQH